These T cell receptor beta chains were read from a single sample in a study of blood T cell repertoires in COVID-19. The assay was immunoSEQ multiplex PCR, and TCRdb's table has in-frame clones only and misses some. This table has some 130,000 clones, more than 70% appearing once. Material: PBMCs or T cells enriched from blood (not recorded which). The receptor set was obtained from a man in his forties with acute COVID-19. Both conserved end residues are part of each CDR3. The D gene is left open where the match is weak. Size tells how often a clone was seen (once, few, many) or the class of an expanded clone, and some rows leave it out.

V gene,J gene,D gene,clone size,CDR3 protein,CDR3 DNA
TRBV28,TRBJ1-4,NA,NA,CAIQPGRGNEKLFF,TGTGCCATCCAACCGGGGAGGGGTAATGAAAAACTGTTTTTT
TRBV18,TRBJ1-6,NA,NA,CASSLDSVNSPLHF,TGTGCCAGCTCACTGGACTCGGTAAATTCACCCCTCCACTTT
TRBV7-2,TRBJ1-1,NA,NA,CASSLGGSLTEAFF,TGTGCCAGCAGCTTAGGAGGGAGCCTCACTGAAGCTTTCTTT
TRBV10-1,TRBJ2-5,TRBD2,NA,CASSEGGLDTQYF,TGCGCCAGCAGTGAAGGGGGACTAGACACCCAGTACTTC
TRBV7-8,TRBJ1-1,NA,NA,CASSLYHARTEAFF,TGTGCCAGCAGCCTCTACCACGCCCGCACTGAAGCTTTCTTT
TRBV7-2,TRBJ2-2,TRBD1,NA,CASSSDRGLRAGELFF,TGTGCCAGCAGCAGCGACAGGGGGCTCAGGGCCGGGGAGCTGTTTTTT
TRBV21-1,TRBJ2-1,NA,NA,CASSKVGTGGDEQFF,TGTGCCAGCAGCAAAGTCGGGACAGGGGGCGATGAGCAGTTCTTC
TRBV28,TRBJ1-2,NA,once,CASSFVTELLNYGYTF,TGTGCCAGCAGTTTTGTTACAGAACTTTTAAACTATGGCTACACCTTC
TRBV4-3,TRBJ2-1,TRBD2,NA,CASSSGGGIYNEQFF,TGCGCCAGCAGTTCCGGGGGGGGGATTTACAATGAGCAGTTCTTC
TRBV7-2,TRBJ2-1,TRBD2,NA,CASSSGGRVRWGEQFF,TGTGCCAGCAGCTCTGGCGGGAGAGTTAGGTGGGGTGAGCAGTTCTTC
TRBV4-1,TRBJ2-3,NA,NA,CASSHGQRSTDTQYF,TGCGCCAGCAGCCACGGACAGAGATCCACAGATACGCAGTATTTT
TRBV27,TRBJ1-6,TRBD1,NA,CASSLSTGSSPLHF,TGTGCCAGCAGTTTATCGACAGGGAGTTCACCCCTCCACTTT
TRBV7-2,TRBJ2-5,NA,NA,CASSLRTRRQETQYF,TGTGCCAGCAGCTTACGGACACGTAGGCAAGAGACCCAGTACTTC
TRBV5-1,TRBJ2-5,TRBD2,NA,CASSLGSSGRSETQYF,TGCGCCAGCAGCTTGGGCTCTAGCGGGAGATCGGAGACCCAGTACTTC
TRBV19,TRBJ2-5,NA,NA,CASSPFTAGRETQYF,TGTGCCAGTAGTCCATTCACGGCGGGGAGAGAGACCCAGTACTTC
TRBV11-2,TRBJ1-1,NA,NA,CASSLVAGGVGTEAFF,TGTGCCAGCAGCTTAGTGGCAGGTGGTGTAGGCACTGAAGCTTTCTTT
TRBV10-1,TRBJ2-1,TRBD1,once,CASSGGQGLGENEQFF,TGCGCCAGCAGTGGGGGACAGGGGCTGGGTGAGAATGAGCAGTTCTTC
TRBV21-1,TRBJ1-5,NA,NA,CASSKRDEHRGRMSNQPQHF,TGTGCCAGCAGCAAACGCGATGAACACAGGGGGCGCATGAGCAATCAGCCCCAGCATTTT
TRBV24-1,TRBJ2-1,NA,NA,CATSGTSRSSYNEQFF,TGTGCCACCAGCGGGACTTCTCGAAGCTCCTACAATGAGCAGTTCTTC
TRBV28,TRBJ2-2,TRBD1,NA,CASSLSGGDNTGELFF,TGTGCCAGCAGTTTATCAGGGGGCGATAACACCGGGGAGCTGTTTTTT
TRBV6-5,TRBJ2-5,NA,once,CASRWAPKETQYF,TGTGCCAGCAGGTGGGCCCCGAAAGAGACCCAGTACTTC
TRBV27,TRBJ2-1,NA,NA,CASSRNGGARGEQFF,TGTGCCAGCAGTCGAAATGGGGGGGCACGTGGTGAGCAGTTCTTC
TRBV11-2,TRBJ2-3,NA,NA,CASSFESTDTQYF,TGTGCCAGCAGCTTTGAGAGCACAGATACGCAGTATTTT